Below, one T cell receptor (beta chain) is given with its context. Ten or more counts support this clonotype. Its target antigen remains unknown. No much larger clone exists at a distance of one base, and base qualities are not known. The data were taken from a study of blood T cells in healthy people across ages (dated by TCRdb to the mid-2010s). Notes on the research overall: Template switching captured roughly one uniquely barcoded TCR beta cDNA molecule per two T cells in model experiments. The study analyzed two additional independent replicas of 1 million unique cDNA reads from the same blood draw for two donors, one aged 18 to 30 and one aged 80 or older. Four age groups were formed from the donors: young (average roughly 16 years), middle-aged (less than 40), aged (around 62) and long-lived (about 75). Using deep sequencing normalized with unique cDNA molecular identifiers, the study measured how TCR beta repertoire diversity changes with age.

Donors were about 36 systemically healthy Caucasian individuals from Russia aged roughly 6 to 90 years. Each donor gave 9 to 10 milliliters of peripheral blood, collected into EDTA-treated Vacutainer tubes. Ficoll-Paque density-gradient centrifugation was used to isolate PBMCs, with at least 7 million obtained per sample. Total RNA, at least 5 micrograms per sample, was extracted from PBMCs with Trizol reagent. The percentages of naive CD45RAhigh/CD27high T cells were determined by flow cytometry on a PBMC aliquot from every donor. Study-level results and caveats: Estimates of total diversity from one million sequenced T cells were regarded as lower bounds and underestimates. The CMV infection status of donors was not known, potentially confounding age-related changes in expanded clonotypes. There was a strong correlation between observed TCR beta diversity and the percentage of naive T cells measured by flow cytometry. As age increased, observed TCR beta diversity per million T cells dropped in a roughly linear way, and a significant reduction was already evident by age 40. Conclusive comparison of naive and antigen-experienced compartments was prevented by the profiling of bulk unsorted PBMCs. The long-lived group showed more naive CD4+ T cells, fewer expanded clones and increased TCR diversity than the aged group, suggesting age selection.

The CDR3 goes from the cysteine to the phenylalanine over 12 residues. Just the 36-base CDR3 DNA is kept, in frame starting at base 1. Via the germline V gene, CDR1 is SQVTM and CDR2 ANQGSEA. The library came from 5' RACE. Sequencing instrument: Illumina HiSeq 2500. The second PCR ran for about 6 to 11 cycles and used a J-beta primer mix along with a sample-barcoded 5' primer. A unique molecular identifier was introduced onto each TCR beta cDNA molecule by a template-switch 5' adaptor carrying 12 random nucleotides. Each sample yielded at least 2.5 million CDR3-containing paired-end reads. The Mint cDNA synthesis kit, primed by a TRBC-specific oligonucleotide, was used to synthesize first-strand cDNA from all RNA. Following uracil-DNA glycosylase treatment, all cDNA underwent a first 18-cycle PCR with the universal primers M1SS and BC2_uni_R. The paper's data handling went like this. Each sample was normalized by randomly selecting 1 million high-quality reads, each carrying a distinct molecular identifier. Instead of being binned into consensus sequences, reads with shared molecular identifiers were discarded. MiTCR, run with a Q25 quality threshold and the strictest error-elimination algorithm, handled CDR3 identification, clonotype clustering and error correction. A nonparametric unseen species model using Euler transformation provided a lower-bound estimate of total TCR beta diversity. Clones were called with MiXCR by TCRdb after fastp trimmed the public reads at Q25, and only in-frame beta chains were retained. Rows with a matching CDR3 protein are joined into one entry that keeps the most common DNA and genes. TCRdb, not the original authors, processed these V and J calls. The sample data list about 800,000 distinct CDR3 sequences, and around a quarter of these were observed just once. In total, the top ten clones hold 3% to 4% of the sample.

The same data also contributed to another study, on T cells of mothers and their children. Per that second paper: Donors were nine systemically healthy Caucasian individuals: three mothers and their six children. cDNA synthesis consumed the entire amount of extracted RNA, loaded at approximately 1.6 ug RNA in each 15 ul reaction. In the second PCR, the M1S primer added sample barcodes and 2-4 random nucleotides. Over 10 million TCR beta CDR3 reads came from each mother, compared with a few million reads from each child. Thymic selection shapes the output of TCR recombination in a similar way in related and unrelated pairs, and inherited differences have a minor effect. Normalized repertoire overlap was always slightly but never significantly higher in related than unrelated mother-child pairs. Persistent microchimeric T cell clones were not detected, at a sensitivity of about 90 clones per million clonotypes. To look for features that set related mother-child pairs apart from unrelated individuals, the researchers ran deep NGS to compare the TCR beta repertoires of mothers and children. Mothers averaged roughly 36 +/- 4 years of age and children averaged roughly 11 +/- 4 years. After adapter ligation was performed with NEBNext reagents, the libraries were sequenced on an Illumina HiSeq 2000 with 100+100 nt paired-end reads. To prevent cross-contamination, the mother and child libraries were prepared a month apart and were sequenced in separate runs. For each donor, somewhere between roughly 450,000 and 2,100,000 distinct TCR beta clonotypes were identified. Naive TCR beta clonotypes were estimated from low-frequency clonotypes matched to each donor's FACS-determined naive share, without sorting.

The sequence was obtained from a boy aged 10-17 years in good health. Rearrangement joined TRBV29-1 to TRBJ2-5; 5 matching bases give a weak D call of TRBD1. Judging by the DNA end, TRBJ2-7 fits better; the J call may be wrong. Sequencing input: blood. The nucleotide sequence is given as TGCAGCGTTGACGCAGGGTCCTACGAGCAGTACTTC. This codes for CSVDAGSYEQYF.